This entry lists 10 T cell receptor beta chains sequenced from one sample in a study of CD8 T cells in Susac syndrome. Random hexamers primed reverse transcription of roughly 0.5 to 1 ug RNA. TCRdb processed the immunoSEQ multiplex PCR reads anew with MiXCR; each CDR3 protein has one entry. The data contain over 200,000 distinct CDR3 sequences, about 95% of them singletons. The sequencing input was CD4+ T cells from PBMCs. The receptors shown here come from a human donor with multiple sclerosis.

This chain connects TRBV3-1 to TRBJ1-1; D is uncertain. V lost 4 bases and J lost 3, with 6 bases in between. Per the germline V gene, CDR1 is LGHDT and CDR2 is YNNKEL (reference sequence). This CDR3 comprises 12 residues. The CDR3 spells CASSRRYTEAFF. CDR3 nucleotides: TGTGCCAGCAGCCGCAGGTACACTGAAGCTTTCTTT.

The gene calls are TRBV11-1 and TRBJ2-3; TRBD2 agrees at 7 bases. V shed 3 bases and J 7 bases; nucleotides not matched to a gene: 4. Germline lookup yields CDR1 SGHAT and CDR2 FQDESV (reference sequence). This CDR3 is built from 13 residues. The CDR3 protein is CASSFMGLHTQYF. The DNA for the CDR3 is TGTGCCAGCAGCTTCATGGGACTACATACGCAGTATTTT.

The chain uses TRBV12-3 or TRBV12-4 and TRBJ2-1; a possible D gene is TRBD2 (5 bases). CDR3 length: 13 residues. V was clipped by 2 bases and J by 6 bases, with 8 bases between them. For the CDR3, the DNA is TGTGCCAGCAGTTTACTAGCCGCCAATGAGCAGTTCTTC. Translation gives CASSLLAANEQFF.

This clonotype has just one count. The chain employs TRBV12-3 or TRBV12-4 and TRBJ2-3; D possibly corresponds to TRBD1 (6 bases). CDR3 size: 14 residues. V was cut by 7 bases and J by 0 bases, with 11 bases left in between. The CDR3 DNA sequence: TGTGCCAGCACCCTGGGACACAGCACAGATACGCAGTATTTT. Its protein is CASTLGHSTDTQYF.

This chain links TRBV7-8 with TRBJ1-2; D is possibly TRBD1 (5 bases). Trimming removed 6 bases from V and 5 bases from J, with 10 bases in between. The CDR3 length is 12 residues. Germline CDR1 is SGHVS and CDR2 is FQNEAQ. The CDR3 region is CASSSGVYGYTF. CDR3 DNA: TGTGCCAGCAGTTCGGGGGTTTATGGCTACACCTTC.

V is TRBV30 and J is TRBJ2-1, with 8 bases lining up with TRBD1. CDR1 is GTSNPN, CDR2 SVGIG, per germline (reference sequence). V was pared by 2 bases and J by 10 bases, with 16 bases of the junction left unmatched. This CDR3 is 16 amino acids long. This CDR3 reads CAWSTPRTGRTGEQFF. In nucleotides, the CDR3 is TGTGCCTGGAGTACCCCGAGGACAGGGCGGACAGGGGAGCAGTTCTTC.

The chain joins TRBV14 to TRBJ1-1; a weak D match, TRBD1 (6 bases). Looked up from germline, CDR1 is SGHDN and CDR2 is FVKESK. V lost 5 bases and J lost 7, with 14 bases in between. The CDR3 runs to 13 residues. The CDR3 DNA reads as TGTGCCAGCAGCAGCGACAGGAGGGGTGAAGCTTTCTTT. Amino acids: CASSSDRRGEAFF.

The chain uses TRBV27 and TRBJ1-6; D unclear. Trimming left V 5 bases short and J 14 bases short, with 16 bases between. Germline V gene lookup returns CDR1 MNHEY and CDR2 SMNVEV (reference sequence). CDR3 length: 13 amino acids. The CDR3 here is CASSPSGERALHF. CDR3 sequence (DNA): TGTGCCAGCAGTCCCTCCGGGGAGAGGGCCCTCCACTTT.

This chain connects TRBV6-1 to TRBJ2-7, with 11 positions matching TRBD2. From germline, CDR1 is MNHNS and CDR2 SASEGT. This CDR3 has 18 residues. The J segment lost 4 bases and the V segment lost 1 base, leaving 12 bases of the junction unmatched. The chain's CDR3 is CASSEGAPSGGSRYEQYV. In nucleotides, the CDR3 is TGTGCCAGCAGTGAAGGGGCGCCTAGCGGGGGGTCCCGGTACGAGCAGTACGTC.

This clonotype was detected only once. The J gene is TRBJ2-1, the V gene TRBV23-1; perhaps D is TRBD1 or TRBD2 (6 bases each). TRBV23-1 counts as an open reading frame of uncertain function. V was cut by 0 bases and J by 5 bases, with 8 bases left in between. This CDR3 is built from 14 residues. The CDR3 sequence: CASSQSRGDNEQFF. The CDR3 DNA sequence: TGCGCCAGCAGTCAATCGAGGGGGGACAATGAGCAGTTCTTC.